Sequencing of this TCR beta chain was carried out in a study of shared clonotypes between healthy human individuals. After removal of 2 bases from V and 4 bases from J, the junction contained 8 bases not matched to a gene. The CDR3 contains 16 residues. Germline CDR1 is SGHTA and CDR2 is FQGNSA. The method was immunoSEQ multiplex PCR; TCRdb's version includes in-frame clones alone and lacks a portion of them. The profile shows fewer than 3 million clones, under 95% of them singletons. Sequences were obtained from naive CD4+ T cells from PBMCs. Described subset: CD45RA+ positively selected. V is TRBV7-2 and J is TRBJ2-1; 7 bases line up with TRBD2. This sequence was found in a man younger than 35 in good health. Some clones in this sample may be carry-over from other donors' samples. The CDR3 region is CASSLLGGVGYNEQFF. The CDR3 DNA follows: TGTGCCAGCAGCTTATTGGGGGGGGTAGGTTACAATGAGCAGTTCTTC.